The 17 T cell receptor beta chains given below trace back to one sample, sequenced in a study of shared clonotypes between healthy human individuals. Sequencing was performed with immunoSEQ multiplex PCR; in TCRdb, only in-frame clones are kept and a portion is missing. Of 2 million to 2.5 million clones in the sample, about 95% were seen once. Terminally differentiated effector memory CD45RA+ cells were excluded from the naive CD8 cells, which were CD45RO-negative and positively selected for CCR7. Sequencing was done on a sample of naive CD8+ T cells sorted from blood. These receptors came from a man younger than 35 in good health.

The CDR3 sequence: CASSRERGEGTDTQYF. The CDR3 DNA sequence: TGCGCCAGCAGCCGAGAGCGGGGGGAAGGCACAGATACGCAGTATTTT. The gene calls are TRBV4-1 and TRBJ2-3; 9 positions agree with TRBD2. This CDR3 is 16 amino acids long. V was pared by 4 bases and J by 1 base, with 6 bases of the junction left unmatched. Germline CDR1 MGHRA, CDR2 YSYEKL.

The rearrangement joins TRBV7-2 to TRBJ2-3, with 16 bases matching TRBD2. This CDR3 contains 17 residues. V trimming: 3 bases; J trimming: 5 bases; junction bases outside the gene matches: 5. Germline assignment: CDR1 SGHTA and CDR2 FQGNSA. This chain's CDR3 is CASSLGLAGGPKDTQYF. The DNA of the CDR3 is TGTGCCAGCAGCTTGGGACTAGCGGGAGGGCCGAAAGATACGCAGTATTTT.

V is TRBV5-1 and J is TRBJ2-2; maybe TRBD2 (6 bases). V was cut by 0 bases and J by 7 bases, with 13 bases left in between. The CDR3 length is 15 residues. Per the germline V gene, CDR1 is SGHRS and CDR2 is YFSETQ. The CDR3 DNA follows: TGCGCCAGCAGCTTGGGACTAGGGTGGAGCGGGGAGCTGTTTTTT. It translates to CASSLGLGWSGELFF.

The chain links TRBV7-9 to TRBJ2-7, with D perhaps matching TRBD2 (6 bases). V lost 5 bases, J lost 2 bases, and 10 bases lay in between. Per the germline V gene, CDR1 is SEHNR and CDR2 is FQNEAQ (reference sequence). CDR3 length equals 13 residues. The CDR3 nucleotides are TGTGCCAGCAGCCCGGGGGAAGCCTACGAGCAGTACTTC. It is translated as CASSPGEAYEQYF.

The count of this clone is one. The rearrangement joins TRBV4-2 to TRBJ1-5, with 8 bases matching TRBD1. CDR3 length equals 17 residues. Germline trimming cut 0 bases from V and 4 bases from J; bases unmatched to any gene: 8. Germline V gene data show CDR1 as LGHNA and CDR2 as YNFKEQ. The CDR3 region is CASSQDPAGGENQPQHF. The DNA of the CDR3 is TGTGCCAGCAGCCAAGATCCGGCAGGGGGCGAGAATCAGCCCCAGCATTTT.

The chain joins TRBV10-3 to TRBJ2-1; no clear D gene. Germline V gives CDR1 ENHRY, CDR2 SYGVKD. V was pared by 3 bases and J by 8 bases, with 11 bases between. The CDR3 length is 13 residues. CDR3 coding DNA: TGTGCCATCAGTGATCAGGCCCCGCATGAGCAGTTCTTC. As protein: CAISDQAPHEQFF.

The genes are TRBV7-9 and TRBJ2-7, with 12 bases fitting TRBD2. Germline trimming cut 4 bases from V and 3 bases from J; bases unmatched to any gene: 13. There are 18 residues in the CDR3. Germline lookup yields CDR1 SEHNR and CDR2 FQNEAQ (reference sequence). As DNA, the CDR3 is TGTGCCAGCAGCTCCCCCCGGGCTAGCGGGGGGGCAAGCTACGAGCAGTACTTC. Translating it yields CASSSPRASGGASYEQYF.

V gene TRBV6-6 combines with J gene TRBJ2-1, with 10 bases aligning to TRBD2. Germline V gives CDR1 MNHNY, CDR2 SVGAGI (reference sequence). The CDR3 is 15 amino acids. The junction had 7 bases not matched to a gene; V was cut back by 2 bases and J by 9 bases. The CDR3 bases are TGTGCCAGCAGTTACCTAGCGGGAGATAAGGGTGAGCAGTTCTTC. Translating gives CASSYLAGDKGEQFF.

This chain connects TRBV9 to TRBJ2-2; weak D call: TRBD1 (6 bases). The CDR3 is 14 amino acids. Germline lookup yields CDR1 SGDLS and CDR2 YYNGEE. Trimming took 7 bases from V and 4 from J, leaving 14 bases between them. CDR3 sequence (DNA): TGTGCCAGCCAACTGGTACAGGGCACCGGGGAGCTGTTTTTT. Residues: CASQLVQGTGELFF.

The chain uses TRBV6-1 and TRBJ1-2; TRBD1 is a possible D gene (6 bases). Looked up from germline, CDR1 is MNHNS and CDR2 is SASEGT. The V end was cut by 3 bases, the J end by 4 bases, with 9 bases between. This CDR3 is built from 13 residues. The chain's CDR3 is CASSDGQLYGYTF. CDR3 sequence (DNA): TGTGCCAGCAGTGACGGACAGCTCTATGGCTACACCTTC.

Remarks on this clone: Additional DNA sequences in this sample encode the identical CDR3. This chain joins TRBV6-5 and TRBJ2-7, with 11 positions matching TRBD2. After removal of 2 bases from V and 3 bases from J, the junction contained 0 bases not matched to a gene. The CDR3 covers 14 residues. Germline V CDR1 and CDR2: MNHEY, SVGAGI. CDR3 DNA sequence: TGTGCCAGCAGTTACGGACTAGCGGGCTACGAGCAGTACTTC. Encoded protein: CASSYGLAGYEQYF.

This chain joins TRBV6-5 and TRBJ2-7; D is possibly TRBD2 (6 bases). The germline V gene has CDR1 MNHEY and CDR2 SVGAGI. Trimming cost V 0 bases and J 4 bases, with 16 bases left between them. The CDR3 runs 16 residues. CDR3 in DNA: TGTGCCAGCAGTTACTCGGTAGGGGAGGCCCCTTACGAGCAGTACTTC. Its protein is CASSYSVGEAPYEQYF.

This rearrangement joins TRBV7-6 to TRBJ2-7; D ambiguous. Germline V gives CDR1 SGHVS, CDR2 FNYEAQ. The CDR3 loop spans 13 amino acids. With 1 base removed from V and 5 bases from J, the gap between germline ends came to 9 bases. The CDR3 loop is CASSLGVGDEQYF. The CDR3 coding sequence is TGTGCCAGCAGCTTAGGGGTGGGCGACGAGCAGTACTTC. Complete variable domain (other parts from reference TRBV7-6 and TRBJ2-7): GAGVSQSPRYKVTKRGQDVALRCDPISGHVSLYWYRQALGQGPEFLTYFNYEAQQDKSGLPNDRFSAERPEGSISTLTIQRTEQRDSAMYRCASSLGVGDEQYFGPGTRLTVT.

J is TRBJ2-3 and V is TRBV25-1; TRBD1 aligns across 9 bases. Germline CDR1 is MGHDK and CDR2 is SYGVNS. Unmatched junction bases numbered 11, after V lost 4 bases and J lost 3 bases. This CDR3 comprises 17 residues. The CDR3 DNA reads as TGTGCCAGCAGTGGGACGGGACAGGGTTGGCTGACAGATACGCAGTATTTT. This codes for CASSGTGQGWLTDTQYF.

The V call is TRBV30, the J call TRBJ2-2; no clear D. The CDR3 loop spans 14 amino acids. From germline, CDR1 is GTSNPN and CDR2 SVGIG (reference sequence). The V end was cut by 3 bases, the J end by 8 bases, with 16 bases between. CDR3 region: CAWSAYSPIGELFF. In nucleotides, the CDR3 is TGTGCCTGGAGCGCTTATTCCCCTATAGGGGAGCTGTTTTTT.

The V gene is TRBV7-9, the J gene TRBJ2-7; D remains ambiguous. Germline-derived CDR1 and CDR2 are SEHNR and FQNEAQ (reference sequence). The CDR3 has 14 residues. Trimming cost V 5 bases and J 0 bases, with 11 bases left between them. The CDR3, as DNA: TGTGCCAGCAGCCCCTCCCAGGACTCCTACGAGCAGTACTTC. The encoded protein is CASSPSQDSYEQYF.

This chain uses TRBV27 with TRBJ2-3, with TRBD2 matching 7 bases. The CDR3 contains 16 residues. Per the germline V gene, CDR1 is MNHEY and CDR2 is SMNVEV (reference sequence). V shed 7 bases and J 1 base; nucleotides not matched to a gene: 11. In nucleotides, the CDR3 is TGTGCCAGCACCCCCGTCAGGACTAGAGGCACAGATACGCAGTATTTT. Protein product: CASTPVRTRGTDTQYF.